This entry describes one TCR beta chain. These data come from a study of OX40 agonist ivuxolimab in advanced cancers. Between the trimmed V and J ends, which lost 0 bases and 7 bases, there was a span of 9 bases. The CDR3 is 13 amino acids. Germline CDR1 MNHEY, CDR2 SVGAGI. The protocol was immunoSEQ multiplex PCR, while the TCRdb copy is restricted to in-frame clones and leaves out a portion. The sample carries approximately 15,000 clones, around four fifths recorded once. The receptor comes from an adult with an advanced solid tumor such as melanoma, head and neck, liver or kidney cancer. This specimen consisted of CD4+ or CD8+ T cells sorted from blood, obtained in a trial of the OX40 agonist ivuxolimab. The chain recombines TRBV6-5 with TRBJ1-1; unclear D gene. In nucleotides, the CDR3 is TGTGCCAGCAGTTACTCCGGGGTGGTTGAAGCTTTCTTT. Its translation: CASSYSGVVEAFF.